Each of the 16 T cell receptor beta chains below was sequenced from the same sample in a study of cytomegalovirus exposure and HLA in healthy donors. PCR was performed using 60 Vbeta and 13 Jbeta primers. The method was immunoSEQ multiplex PCR; TCRdb's version includes in-frame clones alone and lacks a portion of them. The profile shows 150,000 or so clones, 86% of them singletons. The sequenced material came from PBMCs. The source is a woman younger than 30 in good health and CMV-seronegative.

The rearrangement uses TRBV7-9 and TRBJ1-3; D unclear. CDR1 SEHNR and CDR2 FQNEAQ come from the germline V gene (reference sequence). The CDR3 has 15 amino acids. This chain's CDR3 is CAVGGNLWSGNTIYF. The DNA of the CDR3 is TGTGCAGTCGGCGGTAACCTTTGGTCTGGAAACACCATATATTTT.

The chain links TRBV5-1 to TRBJ2-1; 16 bases agree with TRBD2. The ends lost 3 bases at V and 7 bases at J; junction bases unmatched: 7. CDR3 length: 17 residues. Germline V gene lookup returns CDR1 SGHRS and CDR2 YFSETQ. The DNA for the CDR3 is TGCGCCAGCAGCTCCGGGACTAGCGGGAGGGCCGGTAATGAGCAGTTCTTC. It encodes CASSSGTSGRAGNEQFF.

The chain joins TRBV14 to TRBJ2-2; 11 bases line up with TRBD2. CDR1 and CDR2 from the germline V gene are SGHDN and FVKESK. The CDR3 extends over 15 amino acids. J lost 7 bases, V lost 1 base, and 2 bases had no gene match. The CDR3 bases are TGTGCCAGCAGCCAAGTACTAGCGGGAGTCGGGGAGCTGTTTTTT. Protein sequence: CASSQVLAGVGELFF.

The chain uses TRBV18 and TRBJ2-3; 8 nucleotides align to TRBD1. The CDR3 extends over 15 amino acids. CDR1 KGHSH and CDR2 LQKENI come from the germline V gene. Trimming cost V 4 bases and J 0 bases; bases outside gene matches: 3. CDR3 amino acids: CASSRQGASTDTQYF. The CDR3 coding sequence is TGTGCCAGCTCACGTCAGGGGGCAAGCACAGATACGCAGTATTTT.

The chain joins TRBV7-8 to TRBJ2-3; perhaps TRBD2 as D (5 bases). V was trimmed by 2 bases and J by 0 bases, leaving 6 bases between them. The V gene's germline CDR1 is SGHVS and CDR2 FQNEAQ. This CDR3 region has 14 residues. CDR3 region: CASSLWRSTDTQYF. The DNA for the CDR3 is TGTGCCAGCAGCTTATGGAGGAGCACAGATACGCAGTATTTT.

The gene calls are TRBV7-6 and TRBJ1-3; TRBD1 matches at 7 bases. CDR3 length equals 16 residues. V shed 5 bases, J shed 0 bases, and the junction held 7 bases outside the gene matches. Germline loops: CDR1 SGHVS, CDR2 FNYEAQ. The DNA for the CDR3 is TGTGCCAGCAGCCCATCGACAGGGATCTCTGGAAACACCATATATTTT. Translation: CASSPSTGISGNTIYF. The whole variable domain, remainder taken from reference TRBV7-6 and TRBJ1-3, is GAGVSQSPRYKVTKRGQDVALRCDPISGHVSLYWYRQALGQGPEFLTYFNYEAQQDKSGLPNDRFSAERPEGSISTLTIQRTEQRDSAMYRCASSPSTGISGNTIYFGEGSWLTVV.

The V gene is TRBV6-4, the J gene TRBJ1-1; D is perhaps TRBD1 (5 bases). Trimming pared 4 bases from V and 5 bases from J, leaving 11 bases between. Germline lookup yields CDR1 MRHNA and CDR2 SNTAGT. The CDR3 is 13 residues long. The CDR3 spells CASSGPGETEAFF. The CDR3 region has the DNA TGTGCCAGCAGTGGGCCGGGGGAGACTGAAGCTTTCTTT.

The chain is built from TRBV9 and TRBJ1-1; tentative D call: TRBD1 (6 bases). This CDR3 region has 11 residues. Germline V gene lookup returns CDR1 SGDLS and CDR2 YYNGEE. The germline V and J ends were trimmed by 8 bases and 5 bases, with 10 bases remaining between them. Here the CDR3 reads CASQQGTEAFF. The CDR3 DNA reads as TGTGCCAGTCAACAGGGAACTGAAGCTTTCTTT.

The genes are TRBV19 and TRBJ1-5, with D perhaps TRBD1 (6 bases). With 3 bases removed from V and 9 bases from J, the gap between germline ends came to 15 bases. Germline V lookup: CDR1 LNHDA, CDR2 SQIVND (reference sequence). The CDR3 consists of 14 residues. This CDR3 reads CASSMSGSTGPQHF. The CDR3, as DNA: TGTGCCAGTAGTATGTCAGGCTCGACAGGGCCCCAGCATTTT.

The CDR3 nucleotides are TGTGCCATCAGTCCTGCCCGGACAGATGGGGAGACCCAGTACTTC. It yields the protein CAISPARTDGETQYF. V and J are TRBV10-3 and TRBJ2-5; a weak D match, TRBD1 (6 bases). This CDR3 comprises 15 residues. Germline V CDR1 and CDR2: ENHRY, SYGVKD. The V and J ends lost 5 bases and 5 bases respectively, with 18 bases between them.

V is TRBV2 and J is TRBJ2-6; tentatively, D is TRBD1 (5 bases). V lost 4 bases and J lost 0, with 7 bases in between. The CDR3 loop spans 15 amino acids. The germline CDR1 and CDR2 sequences are SNHLY and FYNNEI. As DNA, the CDR3 is TGTGCCAGCAGTGCAGACAGCTCTGGGGCCAACGTCCTGACTTTC. Encoded protein: CASSADSSGANVLTF.

This clone occurred a few times. This chain uses TRBV7-9 with TRBJ1-1; D is ambiguous. This CDR3 has 13 amino acids. V lost 4 bases to trimming and J lost 5 bases, with 11 bases between them. The germline V gene has CDR1 SEHNR and CDR2 FQNEAQ (reference sequence). Here the CDR3 reads CASSSQPETEAFF. The CDR3 region has the DNA TGTGCCAGCAGCTCGCAACCCGAGACTGAAGCTTTCTTT.

This rearrangement joins TRBV5-8 to TRBJ2-2; 7 nucleotides agree with TRBD1. J lost 0 bases, V lost 3 bases, and 5 bases had no gene match. This CDR3 comprises 16 residues. Germline V gives CDR1 SGHTS, CDR2 YDEGEE. DNA of the CDR3: TGTGCCAGCAGCTACCACACAGGGGCGAACACCGGGGAGCTGTTTTTT. This gives the protein CASSYHTGANTGELFF.

The chain joins TRBV7-8 to TRBJ2-6; perhaps TRBD1 as D (7 bases). The germline V gene encodes CDR1 SGHVS and CDR2 FQNEAQ. CDR3 size: 17 residues. V was clipped by 8 bases and J by 0 bases, with 17 bases between them. CDR3 sequence: CASGLTRDSSGANVLTF. CDR3 DNA: TGTGCCAGCGGACTAACCCGGGACAGCTCTGGGGCCAACGTCCTGACTTTC.

The chain combines TRBV2 with TRBJ2-5; the match to TRBD2 covers 10 bases. There are 15 residues in the CDR3. Germline V gene lookup returns CDR1 SNHLY and CDR2 FYNNEI. With V trimmed by 4 bases and J by 5 bases, 7 bases remained unmatched. The CDR3 DNA follows: TGTGCCAGCAGTGGATTAGCGGGGGGATTGGAGACCCAGTACTTC. It translates to CASSGLAGGLETQYF.

The chain employs TRBV5-1 and TRBJ1-1, with D hard to call. Germline CDR1 and CDR2: SGHRS and YFSETQ. The CDR3 runs to 14 residues. Between the trimmed V and J ends, which lost 3 bases and 3 bases, there was a span of 12 bases. In DNA, the CDR3 is TGCGCCAGCAGCTCAGGATTTTGGGACACTGAAGCTTTCTTT. Its translation is CASSSGFWDTEAFF.